A selection of T cell receptor beta chains follows, all from one sample in a study of shared clonotypes between healthy human individuals. Repertoires were generated with immunoSEQ multiplex PCR, while TCRdb's copy carries only in-frame clones and drops some. The sample contains about 680,000 clones, 92% of which appear only once. Specimen: naive CD8+ T cells sorted from blood. These TCRs come from a man younger than 45 in good health. CDR3s include the opening cysteine and the closing phenylalanine or tryptophan. The D gene is left open where the match is weak. Where a row states a size, it is once, few, many or the class of an expanded clone; other rows omit it.

V	size	D	J	DNA	CDR3
TRBV7-6	.	.	TRBJ2-7	TGTGCCAGCAGCTTCAGGGGAGACTACGAGCAGTACTTC	CASSFRGDYEQYF
TRBV7-9	.	TRBD2	TRBJ2-5	TGTGCCAGCAGCGGGACTAGTCTAACAGAGACCCAGTACTTC	CASSGTSLTETQYF
TRBV29-1	.	.	TRBJ1-1	TGCAGCGCAGGTCCAGGGGACGCTTTCTTT	CSAGPGDAFF
TRBV15	.	.	TRBJ2-4	TGTGCCACCAGCGGCACAGGAGCAGACAAAAACATTCAGTACTTC	CATSGTGADKNIQYF
TRBV7-9	.	.	TRBJ2-7	TGTGCCAGCAGCTGGGACCGGCCCTACGAGCAGTACTTC	CASSWDRPYEQYF
TRBV9	.	TRBD2	TRBJ2-1	TGTGCCAGCAGCGACCCCCGGACTAGCGGGAGATACAATGAGCAGTTCTTC	CASSDPRTSGRYNEQFF
TRBV7-8	.	TRBD1	TRBJ2-1	TGTGCCAGCAGTCCAGTGGGACAGGGGACGTCTTTTGATGAGCAGTTCTTC	CASSPVGQGTSFDEQFF
TRBV7-6	.	.	TRBJ2-1	TGTGCCAGCAGCCTCGACAGGAGCAATGAGCAGTTCTTC	CASSLDRSNEQFF
TRBV27	.	.	TRBJ2-1	TGTGCCAGCAGTTGGATCGACAGGCAATATGAGCAGTTCTTC	CASSWIDRQYEQFF
TRBV28	once	TRBD1	TRBJ1-3	TGTGCCAGCAGTTTATTAGGGGACAGTGGAAACACCATATATTTT	CASSLLGDSGNTIYF
TRBV15	.	.	TRBJ2-4	TGTGCCACCAGCAGAGATCTTGTGGCAGAGGGGCGCATTCAGTACTTC	CATSRDLVAEGRIQYF
TRBV11-2	.	.	TRBJ2-3	TGTGCCAGCAGCTTAGGGCGGGCAGGGCGGACAGATACGCAGTATTTT	CASSLGRAGRTDTQYF
TRBV9	.	.	TRBJ2-1	TGTGCCAGCAGCCTCGGGCAGGGTACCCACAATGAGCAGTTCTTC	CASSLGQGTHNEQFF
TRBV2	.	TRBD1	TRBJ2-7	TGTGCCAGCCCCCCGGGGACAGGGTTCCACGAGCAGTACTTC	CASPPGTGFHEQYF
TRBV27	few	TRBD2	TRBJ2-1	TGTGCCAGCAGTCTTAGCGGGAGTCCGTACAATGAGCAGTTCTTC	CASSLSGSPYNEQFF
TRBV6-5	few	.	TRBJ2-2	TGTGCCAGCAGTTACTCTGCGGTTACCGGGGAGCTGTTTTTT	CASSYSAVTGELFF
TRBV15	.	.	TRBJ2-3	TGTGCCACCAGCGTTACCCCAGGCGGGTATGGCACAGATACGCAGTATTTT	CATSVTPGGYGTDTQYF
TRBV4-1	few	.	TRBJ1-2	TGCGCCAGCAGCTTGGGCCCCATGACAAATGGCTACACCTTC	CASSLGPMTNGYTF
TRBV4-1	.	.	TRBJ1-1	TGCGCCAGCAGCCAAGTGCCTACGATGAACACTGAAGCTTTCTTT	CASSQVPTMNTEAFF
TRBV7-2	once	.	TRBJ1-1	TGTGCCAGCAGCTTAACCCTAAGGCCTGAAGCTTTCTTT	CASSLTLRPEAFF
TRBV27	.	TRBD1	TRBJ2-3	TGTGCCAGCGGGACAGCCACAGATACGCAGTATTTT	CASGTATDTQYF
TRBV6-1	.	TRBD2	TRBJ2-7	TGTGCCAGCAGTGAAAGGGGCGGGAGGAGCTACGAGCAGTACTTC	CASSERGGRSYEQYF
TRBV7-9	once	.	TRBJ1-1	TGTGCCAGCAGCTTAGAACTGAACACTGAAGCTTTCTTT	CASSLELNTEAFF
TRBV13	.	.	TRBJ2-7	TGTGCCAGCAGCTTAGGTAAAATTCGGGGCAGGGCCTACGAGCAGTACTTC	CASSLGKIRGRAYEQYF
TRBV10-2	.	.	TRBJ2-2	TGCGCCAGCACCTGGATTGGGGAAGGCACCGGGGAGCTGTTTTTT	CASTWIGEGTGELFF
TRBV27	.	TRBD1	TRBJ2-7	TGTGCCAGCAGGGGACAGGGAAACTACGAGCAGTACTTC	CASRGQGNYEQYF
TRBV6-1	.	.	TRBJ2-1	TGTGCCAGTAAAGCAGGGGTTGTGGACAATGAGCAGTTCTTC	CASKAGVVDNEQFF
TRBV28	.	.	TRBJ1-2	TGTGCCAGCAGACAGGAAGAACTCTATGGCTACACCTTC	CASRQEELYGYTF
TRBV13	.	.	TRBJ1-6	TGTGCCAGCAGCTCCCATAATTCACCCCTCCACTTT	CASSSHNSPLHF
TRBV7-8	.	.	TRBJ2-1	TGTGCCAGCAGCTCCAACAGAATCTCCTACAATGAGCAGTTCTTC	CASSSNRISYNEQFF
TRBV4-1	.	TRBD1	TRBJ1-2	TGCGCCAGCAGCCACCCAGACAGGGGGCATGGCTACACCTTC	CASSHPDRGHGYTF
TRBV2	.	.	TRBJ2-1	TGTGCCAGCAGTGAGGAGCGGGTGCGCGGAAATGAGCAGTTCTTC	CASSEERVRGNEQFF
TRBV28	.	TRBD2	TRBJ2-7	TGTGCCAGCAGTTTAGGTCTAGCGGGAGGAGTTTACGAGCAGTACTTC	CASSLGLAGGVYEQYF